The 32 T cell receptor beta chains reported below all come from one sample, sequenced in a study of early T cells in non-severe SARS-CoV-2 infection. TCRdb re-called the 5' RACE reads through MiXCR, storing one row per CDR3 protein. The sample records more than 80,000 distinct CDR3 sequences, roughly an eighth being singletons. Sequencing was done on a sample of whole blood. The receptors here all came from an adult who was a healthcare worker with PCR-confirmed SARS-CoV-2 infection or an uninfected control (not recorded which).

CDR3 nucleotide sequence: TGTGCCAGCATTACTGGTGCAGCGAACACTGAAGCTTTCTTT. It is translated as CASITGAANTEAFF. The chain couples TRBV28 to TRBJ1-1; D is unclear. CDR1 and CDR2 from the germline V gene are MDHEN and SYDVKM. Trimming left V 7 bases short and J 1 base short, with 13 bases between. CDR3 length equals 14 residues.

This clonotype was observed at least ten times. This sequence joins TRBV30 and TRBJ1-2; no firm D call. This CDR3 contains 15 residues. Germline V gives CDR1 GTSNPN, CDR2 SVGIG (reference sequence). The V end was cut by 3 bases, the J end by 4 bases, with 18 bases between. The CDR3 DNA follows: TGTGCCTGGAGATCTCCCAATAGGAAAACCTATGGCTACACCTTC. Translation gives CAWRSPNRKTYGYTF.

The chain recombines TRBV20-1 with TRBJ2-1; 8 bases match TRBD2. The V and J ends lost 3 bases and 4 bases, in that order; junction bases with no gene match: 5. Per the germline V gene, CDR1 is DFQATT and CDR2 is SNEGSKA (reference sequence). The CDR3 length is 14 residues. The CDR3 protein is CSASRGGPYNEQFF. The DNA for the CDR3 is TGCAGTGCTAGCCGGGGGGGGCCTTACAATGAGCAGTTCTTC.

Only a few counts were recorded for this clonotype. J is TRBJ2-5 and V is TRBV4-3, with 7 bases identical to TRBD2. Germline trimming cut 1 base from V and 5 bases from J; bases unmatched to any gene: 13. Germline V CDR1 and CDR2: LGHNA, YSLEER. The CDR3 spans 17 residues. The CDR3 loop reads CASSQVGGKARGETQYF. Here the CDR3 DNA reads TGCGCCAGCAGCCAAGTCGGGGGGAAGGCCCGCGGTGAGACCCAGTACTTC.

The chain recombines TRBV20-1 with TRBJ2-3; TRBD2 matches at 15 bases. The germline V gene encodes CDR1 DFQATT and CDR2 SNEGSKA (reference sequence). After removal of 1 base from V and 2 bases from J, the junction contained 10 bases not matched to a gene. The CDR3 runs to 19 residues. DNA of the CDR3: TGCAGTGCTAGAGCAAATCCGGGACTAGCGGGGGGTTTCACAGATACGCAGTATTTT. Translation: CSARANPGLAGGFTDTQYF.

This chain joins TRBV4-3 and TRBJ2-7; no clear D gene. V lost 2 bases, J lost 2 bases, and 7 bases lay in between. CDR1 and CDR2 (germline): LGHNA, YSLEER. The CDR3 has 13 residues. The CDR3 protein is CASSQYRAYEQYF. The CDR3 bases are TGCGCCAGCAGCCAATATCGGGCCTACGAGCAGTACTTC.

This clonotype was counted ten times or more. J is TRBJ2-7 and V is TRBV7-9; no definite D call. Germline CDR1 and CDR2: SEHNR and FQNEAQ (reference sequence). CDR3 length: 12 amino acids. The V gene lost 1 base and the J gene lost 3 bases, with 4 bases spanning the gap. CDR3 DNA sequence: TGTGCCAGCAGCTTAGGAGTCTACGAGCAGTACTTC. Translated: CASSLGVYEQYF.

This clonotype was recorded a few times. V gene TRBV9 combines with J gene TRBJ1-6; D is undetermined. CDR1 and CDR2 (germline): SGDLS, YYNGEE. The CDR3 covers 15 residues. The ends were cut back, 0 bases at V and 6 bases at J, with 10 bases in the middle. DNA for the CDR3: TGTGCCAGCAGCGTAGCGATAGGCTTTAATTCACCCCTCCACTTT. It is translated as CASSVAIGFNSPLHF.

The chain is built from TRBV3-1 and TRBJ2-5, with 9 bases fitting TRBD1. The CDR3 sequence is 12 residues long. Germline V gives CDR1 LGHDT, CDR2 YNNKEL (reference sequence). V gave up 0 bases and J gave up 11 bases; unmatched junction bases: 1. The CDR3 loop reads CASSQEGTGQYF. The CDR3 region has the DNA TGTGCCAGCAGCCAAGAGGGGACAGGGCAGTACTTC.

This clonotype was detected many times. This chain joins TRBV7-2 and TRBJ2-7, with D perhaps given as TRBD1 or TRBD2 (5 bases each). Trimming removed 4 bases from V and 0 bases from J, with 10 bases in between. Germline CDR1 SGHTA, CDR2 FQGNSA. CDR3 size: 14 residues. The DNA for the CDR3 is TGTGCCAGCAGCTGGGGACGGAGCTCCTACGAGCAGTACTTC. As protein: CASSWGRSSYEQYF.

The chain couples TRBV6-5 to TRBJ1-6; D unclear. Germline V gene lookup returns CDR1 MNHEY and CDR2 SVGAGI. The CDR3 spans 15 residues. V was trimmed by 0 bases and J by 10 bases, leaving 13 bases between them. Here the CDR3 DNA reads TGTGCCAGCAGTTACTCCACGGGGAAAGAGTCACCCCTCCACTTT. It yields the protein CASSYSTGKESPLHF.

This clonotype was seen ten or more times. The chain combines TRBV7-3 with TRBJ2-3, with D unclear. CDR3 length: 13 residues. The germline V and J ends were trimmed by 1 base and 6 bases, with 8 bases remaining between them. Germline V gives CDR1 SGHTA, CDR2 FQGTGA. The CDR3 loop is CASSLKGFDTQYF. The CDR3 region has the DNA TGTGCCAGCAGCTTAAAGGGCTTTGATACGCAGTATTTT.

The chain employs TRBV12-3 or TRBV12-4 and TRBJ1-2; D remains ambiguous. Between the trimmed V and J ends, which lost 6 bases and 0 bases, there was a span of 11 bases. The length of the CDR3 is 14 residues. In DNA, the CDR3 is TGTGCCAGCAGCTTGATGGGCCCTAACTATGGCTACACCTTC. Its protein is CASSLMGPNYGYTF.

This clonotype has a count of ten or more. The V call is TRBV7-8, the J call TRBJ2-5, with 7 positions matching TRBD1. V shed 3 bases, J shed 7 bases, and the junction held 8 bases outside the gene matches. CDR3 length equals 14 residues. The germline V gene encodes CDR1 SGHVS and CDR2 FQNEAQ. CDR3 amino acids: CASSLDRRSGTQYF. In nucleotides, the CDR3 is TGTGCCAGCAGCTTGGACAGGCGTTCGGGGACCCAGTACTTC.

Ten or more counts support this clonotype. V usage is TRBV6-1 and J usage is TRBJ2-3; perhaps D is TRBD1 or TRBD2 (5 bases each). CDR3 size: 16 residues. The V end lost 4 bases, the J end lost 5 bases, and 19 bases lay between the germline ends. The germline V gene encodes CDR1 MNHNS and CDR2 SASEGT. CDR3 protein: CASSVTSWGLLDTQYF. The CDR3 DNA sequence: TGTGCCAGCAGTGTAACTAGTTGGGGCCTCTTAGATACGCAGTATTTT.

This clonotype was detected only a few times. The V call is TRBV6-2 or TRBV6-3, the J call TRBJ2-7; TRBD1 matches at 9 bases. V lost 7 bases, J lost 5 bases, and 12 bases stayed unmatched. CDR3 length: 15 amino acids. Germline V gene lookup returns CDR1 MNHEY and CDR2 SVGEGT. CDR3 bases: TGTGCCAGCACTCCCTGGGGACAGGGCGGGAACGAGCAGTACTTC. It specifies CASTPWGQGGNEQYF.

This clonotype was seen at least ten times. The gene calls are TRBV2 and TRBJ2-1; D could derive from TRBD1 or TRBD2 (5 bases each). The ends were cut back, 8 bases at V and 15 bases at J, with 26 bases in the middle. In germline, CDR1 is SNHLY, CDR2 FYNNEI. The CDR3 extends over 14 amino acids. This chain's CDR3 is CASVISHRIARGFF. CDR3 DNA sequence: TGTGCCAGCGTGATTAGTCACAGGATTGCCCGGGGGTTCTTC.

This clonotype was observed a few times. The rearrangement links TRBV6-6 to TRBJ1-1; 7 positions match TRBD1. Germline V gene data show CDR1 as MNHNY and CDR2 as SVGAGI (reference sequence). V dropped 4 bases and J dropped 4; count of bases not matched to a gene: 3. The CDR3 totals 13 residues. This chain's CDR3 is CASSFDRATEAFF. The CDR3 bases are TGTGCCAGCAGTTTTGACAGGGCCACTGAAGCTTTCTTT.

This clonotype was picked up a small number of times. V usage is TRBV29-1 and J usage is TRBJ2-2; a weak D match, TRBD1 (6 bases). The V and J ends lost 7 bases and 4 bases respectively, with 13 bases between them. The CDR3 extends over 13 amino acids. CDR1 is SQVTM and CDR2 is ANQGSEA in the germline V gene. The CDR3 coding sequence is TGCAGCGCACAGGGACGAACCACCGGGGAGCTGTTTTTT. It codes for CSAQGRTTGELFF.

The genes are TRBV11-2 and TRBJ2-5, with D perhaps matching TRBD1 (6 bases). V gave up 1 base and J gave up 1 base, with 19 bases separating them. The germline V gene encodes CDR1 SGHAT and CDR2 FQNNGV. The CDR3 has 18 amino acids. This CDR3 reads CASSLVFSGATIQETQYF. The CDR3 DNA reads TGTGCCAGCAGCTTAGTGTTCTCAGGGGCCACTATCCAAGAGACCCAGTACTTC.

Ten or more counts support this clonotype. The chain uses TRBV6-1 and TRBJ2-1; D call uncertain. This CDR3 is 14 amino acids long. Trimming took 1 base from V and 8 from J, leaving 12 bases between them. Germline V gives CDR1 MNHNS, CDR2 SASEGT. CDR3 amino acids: CASSEGGDPDEQFF. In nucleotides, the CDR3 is TGTGCCAGCAGTGAAGGAGGTGATCCGGATGAGCAGTTCTTC.

DNA of the CDR3: TGTGCCAGCAGCTTAGGATGGGGGCCCCCTTACAATGAGCAGTTCTTC. It translates to CASSLGWGPPYNEQFF. J is TRBJ2-1 and V is TRBV7-2, with D possibly matching TRBD1 (6 bases). There are 16 residues in the CDR3. With 1 base removed from V and 4 bases from J, the gap between germline ends came to 14 bases. Per the germline V gene, CDR1 is SGHTA and CDR2 is FQGNSA.

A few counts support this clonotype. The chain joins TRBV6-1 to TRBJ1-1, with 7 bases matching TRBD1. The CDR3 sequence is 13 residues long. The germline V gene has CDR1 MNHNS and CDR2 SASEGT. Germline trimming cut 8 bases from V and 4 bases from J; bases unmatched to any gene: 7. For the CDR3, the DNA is TGTGCCAGCCAGGGGGGGACGGTCACTGAAGCTTTCTTT. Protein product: CASQGGTVTEAFF.

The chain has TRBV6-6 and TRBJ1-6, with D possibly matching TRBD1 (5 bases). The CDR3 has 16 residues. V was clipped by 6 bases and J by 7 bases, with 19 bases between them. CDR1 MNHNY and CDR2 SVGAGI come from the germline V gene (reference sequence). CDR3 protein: CASRTPEGTDNSPLHF. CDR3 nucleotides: TGTGCCAGCAGAACCCCCGAGGGGACGGACAATTCACCCCTCCACTTT.

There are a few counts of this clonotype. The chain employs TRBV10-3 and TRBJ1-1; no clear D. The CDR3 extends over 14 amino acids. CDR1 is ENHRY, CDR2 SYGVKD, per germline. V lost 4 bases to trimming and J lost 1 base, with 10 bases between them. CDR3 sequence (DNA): TGTGCCATCAGTGGAAGTGAAACGAACACTGAAGCTTTCTTT. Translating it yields CAISGSETNTEAFF.

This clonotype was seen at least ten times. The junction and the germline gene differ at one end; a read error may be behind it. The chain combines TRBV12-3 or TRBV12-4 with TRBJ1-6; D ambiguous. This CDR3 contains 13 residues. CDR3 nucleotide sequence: TGTGCCAGCAGTCCTTTGACTAATTCACCCCTCCATTTT. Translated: CASSPLTNSPLHF.

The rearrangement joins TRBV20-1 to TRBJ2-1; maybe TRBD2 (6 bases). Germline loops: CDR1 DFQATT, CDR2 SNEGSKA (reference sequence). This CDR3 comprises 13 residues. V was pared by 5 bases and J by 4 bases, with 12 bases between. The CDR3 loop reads CSARPGGYNEQFF. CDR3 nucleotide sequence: TGCAGTGCTCGACCCGGGGGTTACAATGAGCAGTTCTTC.

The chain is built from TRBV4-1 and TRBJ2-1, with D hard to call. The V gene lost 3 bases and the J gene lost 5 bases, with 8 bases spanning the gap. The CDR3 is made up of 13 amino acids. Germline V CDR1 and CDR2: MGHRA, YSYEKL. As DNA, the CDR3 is TGCGCCAGCAGCCACCTGGACCACAATGAGCAGTTCTTC. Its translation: CASSHLDHNEQFF.

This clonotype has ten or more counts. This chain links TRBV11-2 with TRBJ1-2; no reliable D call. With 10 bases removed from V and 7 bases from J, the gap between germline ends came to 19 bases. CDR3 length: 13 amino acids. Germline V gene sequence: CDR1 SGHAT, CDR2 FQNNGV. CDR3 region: CATSLGLGRGYTF. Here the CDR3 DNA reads TGTGCCACCTCTCTGGGTTTGGGCCGTGGCTACACCTTC. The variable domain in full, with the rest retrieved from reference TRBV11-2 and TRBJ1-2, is EAGVAQSPRYKIIEKRQSVAFWCNPISGHATLYWYQQILGQGPKLLIQFQNNGVVDDSQLPKDRFSAERLKGVDSTLKIQPAKLEDSAVYLCATSLGLGRGYTFGSGTRLTVV.

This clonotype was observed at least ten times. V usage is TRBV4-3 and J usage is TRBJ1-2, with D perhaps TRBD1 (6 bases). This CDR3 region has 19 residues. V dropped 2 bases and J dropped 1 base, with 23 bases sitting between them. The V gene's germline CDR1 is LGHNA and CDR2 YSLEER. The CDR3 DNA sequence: TGCGCCAGCAGCCAATCCCAAGGCATTTGGACAGCACTTAACTATGGCTACACCTTC. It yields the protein CASSQSQGIWTALNYGYTF.

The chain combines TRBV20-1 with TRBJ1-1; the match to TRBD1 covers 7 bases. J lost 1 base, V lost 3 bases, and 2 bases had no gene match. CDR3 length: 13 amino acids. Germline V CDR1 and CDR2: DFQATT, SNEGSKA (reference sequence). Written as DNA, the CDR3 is TGCAGTGCTAGCGGACAGGCGAACACTGAAGCTTTCTTT. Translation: CSASGQANTEAFF.

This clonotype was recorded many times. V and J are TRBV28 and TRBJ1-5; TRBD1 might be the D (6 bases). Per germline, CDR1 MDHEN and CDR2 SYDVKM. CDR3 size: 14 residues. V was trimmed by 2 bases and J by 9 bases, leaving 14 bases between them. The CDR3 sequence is CASSLAGAIRPQHF. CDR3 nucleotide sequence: TGTGCCAGCAGTTTAGCGGGGGCCATCCGGCCCCAGCATTTT. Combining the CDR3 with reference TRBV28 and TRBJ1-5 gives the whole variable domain DVKVTQSSRYLVKRTGEKVFLECVQDMDHENMFWYRQDPGLGLRLIYFSYDVKMKEKGDIPEGYSVSREKKERFSLILESASTNQTSMYLCASSLAGAIRPQHFGDGTRLSIL.